This entry lists 10 T cell receptor beta chains sequenced from one sample in a study of T-cell memory formation after mild COVID-19. Via MiXCR, TCRdb re-called the 5' RACE reads, giving one row per CDR3 protein. In the table there are around 200,000 distinct CDR3 sequences, under 12% of which are singletons. Sequenced: PBMCs or a T cell subset sorted from them (not recorded which). Source of these receptors: a man younger than 30 who had mild COVID-19 (a few samples of this study predate the infection). Cell type and time point are not known.

This clonotype has a count of ten or more. This chain uses TRBV5-6 with TRBJ2-7; D gene unclear. The CDR3 spans 13 residues. The germline V gene encodes CDR1 SGHDT and CDR2 YYEEEE. Trimming stripped 4 bases from V and 6 bases from J, with 14 bases between. The CDR3 nucleotides read TGTGCCAGCAGCCGGAACCGGGTGGGCGAGCAGTACGTC. Residues: CASSRNRVGEQYV.

This clonotype has more than one count but fewer than ten. This sequence joins TRBV7-2 and TRBJ1-5, with 8 bases that match TRBD1. There are 15 residues in the CDR3. Germline values: CDR1 SGHTA, CDR2 FQGNSA. V was clipped by 3 bases and J by 5 bases; unmatched bases: 6. CDR3 region: CASSFYGTGDQPQHF. For the CDR3, the DNA is TGTGCCAGCAGCTTTTATGGGACAGGTGATCAGCCCCAGCATTTT.

The genes are TRBV5-5 and TRBJ1-1, with 7 bases identical to TRBD1. CDR1 is SGHKS and CDR2 is YYEKEE in the germline V gene (reference sequence). This CDR3 has 14 residues. V shed 4 bases, J shed 4 bases, and the junction held 7 bases outside the gene matches. The CDR3 coding sequence is TGTGCCAGCAGCCCGAGGGGGCTTGGCACTGAAGCTTTCTTT. This encodes CASSPRGLGTEAFF.

V usage is TRBV12-3 or TRBV12-4 and J usage is TRBJ1-1; the match to TRBD1 covers 10 bases. The ends lost 6 bases at V and 8 bases at J; junction bases unmatched: 3. The CDR3 is 12 residues long. CDR3 amino acids: CASRRDRGEAFF. The CDR3 coding sequence is TGTGCCAGCAGACGGGACAGGGGAGAAGCTTTCTTT.

This clonotype was picked up a small number of times. The chain recombines TRBV20-1 with TRBJ1-4; D is unresolved. The V end lost 5 bases, the J end lost 7 bases, and 8 bases lay between the germline ends. Germline V gene lookup returns CDR1 DFQATT and CDR2 SNEGSKA (reference sequence). CDR3 size: 11 residues. The CDR3 sequence: CSAWAIEKLFF. The CDR3 region has the DNA TGCAGTGCTTGGGCTATTGAAAAACTGTTTTTT.

The J gene is TRBJ2-3, the V gene TRBV7-7, with TRBD2 matching 10 bases. In germline, CDR1 is SSHAT, CDR2 FNYEAQ (reference sequence). The CDR3 covers 20 residues. The V and J ends lost 1 base and 0 bases, in that order; junction bases with no gene match: 13. CDR3 loop: CASSLGGLAGGRVSTDTQYF. The DNA for the CDR3 is TGTGCCAGCAGCTTAGGAGGGTTAGCGGGGGGCCGTGTTAGCACAGATACGCAGTATTTT.

This clonotype was detected only a few times. The J gene is TRBJ1-6, the V gene TRBV5-1, with D possibly being TRBD1 (5 bases). In germline, CDR1 is SGHRS, CDR2 YFSETQ. V was cut by 1 base and J by 6 bases, with 11 bases left in between. The CDR3 is made up of 15 amino acids. CDR3 sequence reads: CASSLSRGRNSPLHF. DNA for the CDR3: TGCGCCAGCAGCTTGTCAAGGGGACGTAATTCACCCCTCCACTTT.

A few counts support this clonotype. V and J are TRBV14 and TRBJ1-1; D not certain. Germline CDR1 is SGHDN and CDR2 is FVKESK. V was shortened by 0 bases and J by 2 bases, with 10 bases between the two germline ends. This CDR3 is built from 15 residues. CDR3: CASSQDLKPNTEAFF. CDR3 bases: TGTGCCAGCAGCCAAGATCTGAAGCCCAACACTGAAGCTTTCTTT.

The chain joins TRBV7-9 to TRBJ2-1; D may match TRBD1 or TRBD2 (5 bases each). The CDR3 runs to 13 residues. Per the germline V gene, CDR1 is SEHNR and CDR2 is FQNEAQ (reference sequence). V lost 1 base to trimming and J lost 7 bases, with 8 bases between them. CDR3 DNA sequence: TGTGCCAGCAGCTTAGATTGGGGGAATGAGCAGTTCTTC. Protein product: CASSLDWGNEQFF.

This clonotype has more than one count but fewer than ten. The genes are TRBV9 and TRBJ1-5, with TRBD1 matching 7 bases. The V and J ends lost 2 bases and 1 base, in that order; junction bases with no gene match: 3. The CDR3 runs 15 residues. In germline, CDR1 is SGDLS, CDR2 YYNGEE. The CDR3 bases are TGTGCCAGCAGCGTTGAGGGGGCGAGCAATCAGCCCCAGCATTTT. Its protein product is CASSVEGASNQPQHF.